The source of this T cell receptor (beta chain) is a study of human T cells and chemical hapten exposure (dated by TCRdb to the early 2020s). Regarding the complete study: For sensitization, 2% DPC in acetone was applied to a 2 cm by 2 cm area of upper inner arm skin. Libraries were pooled for sequencing, and per-sample TCR yields varied mainly because of small differences in library volumes within the pool. The study tracked peripheral blood TCR repertoire changes in vivo during primary and secondary sensitization to the hapten diphenylcyclopropenone (DPC) in alopecia patients. Patient blood was sampled pre-sensitization (week 0) and at 2, 6 and about 24 weeks after DPC sensitization. The patient cohort, mostly female, included alopecia areata with under or over 50% scalp involvement, alopecia totalis and alopecia universalis. For TCR sequencing, blood came from 25 to 35 alopecia patients at anywhere from one to four time points (pre-sensitization, 2, 6 and 24 weeks). Patch testing was done on the upper back using Finn chambers containing 0.01% DPC, and results were scored after 6 days according to International Contact Dermatitis Research Group standards. Throughout the approximately 25-week study period, patients were also given weekly therapeutic DPC doses on the scalp. Overall study results and their limits: Repeated subsampling changed both the strength of the expansion versus patch-test correlation and the threshold at which the correlation became significant. Alopecia, a presumed autoimmune disease, was present in all patients, so the immune response of the patients might differ from that of healthy individuals. Significantly more large CDR3 similarity clusters were formed by expanded TCRs than by pre-sensitization or healthy control sets, consistent with antigen-driven responses. The number of PT1 expanded TCRs positively correlated with patch test score, significant at thresholds 8, 16 and 32 but not 4. DPC sensitization did not change how many TCRs were above 1 in 1000 frequency, and no evidence was found of alterations in global repertoire structure.

With regard to this clonotype: Its antigen specificity is not known. Base qualities are not at hand, and no much larger clone is one base apart.

Receptor amplification or capture employed RACE. Sequencing took place on a NextSeq 500. During library preparation, unique molecular identifiers were attached to individual cDNA molecules so that TCRs could be counted in a quantitative, reproducible way. Both TCR alpha and TCR beta chains were sequenced from each blood RNA sample. Regarding the original processing steps: A median of roughly 99,000 TCRs per sample was observed, with a range of 23,224 to 690,600. The Decombinator software suite was used to annotate V, J and CDR3 in the TCR reads. Every sample was subsampled to the same number of TCRs (28,000) for the PS versus PT1 abundance plots. TCRs were defined as expanded if absent before sensitization and observed at least eight times at the 2-week time point. Using fastp trimming at Q25 and MiXCR clonotype assembly, TCRdb reanalyzed the public sequencing data and kept in-frame beta chains. CDR3 protein sequences are deduplicated, and each keeps its most common genes and DNA. TCRdb's processing, not the authors', yielded these V and J calls. The sample table shows more than 85,000 distinct CDR3 sequences, and about a tenth are seen once. Jointly, the top ten make up over 3% of the sample.

The time point label corresponds to: patch test 2, 6 weeks after DPC sensitization. Sample treatment or condition, as interpreted from the label and publication: therapeutic diphenylcyclopropenone sensitization with weekly scalp DPC. At every patch-test visit, the blood draw took place before the patch test was put on. Patients were eligible if aged 18 to 70, diagnosed with alopecia and judged suitable for DPC therapy, and pregnant patients were excluded. Total RNA was extracted from unfractionated whole blood collected in Tempus Blood RNA tubes. The CDR3 starts with the cysteine, ends with the phenylalanine, and has 14 residues. CDR3 DNA only is kept here, 42 bases in frame from base 1. According to the germline V gene (reference sequence), CDR1 reads DFQATT and CDR2 reads SNEGSKA. Trimming costs V 5 bases and J 7 bases, and their ends lie 18 bases apart.

The sample was whole blood, taken in connection with sensitization to the hapten diphenylcyclopropenone (DPC). This chain is built from TRBV20-1 and TRBJ2-1; matching of 6 bases hints at TRBD2 as the D gene. The clonotype originates from a woman in her thirties or forties with alopecia areata. Some clones in this sample may be carry-over from other donors' samples. The DNA is as follows: TGCAGTGCTGGCGGGGCAGTCCTGCGGAATGAGCAGTTCTTC. It is translated as CSAGGAVLRNEQFF.